These 6 T cell receptor beta chains share one sample of origin, sequenced in a study of blood T cell repertoires in COVID-19. Using immunoSEQ multiplex PCR, the repertoire was profiled, and TCRdb retains in-frame clones only, with some absent. Here the sample spans roughly 260,000 clones, about 90% being singletons. Sequences were obtained from peripheral blood. These receptor sequences come from a woman between 50 and 59 years old who had recovered from COVID-19.

The rearrangement uses TRBV6-5 and TRBJ1-2; 7 bases match TRBD1. The junction had 12 bases not matched to a gene; V was cut back by 4 bases and J by 7 bases. The CDR3 has 15 residues. Per the germline V gene, CDR1 is MNHEY and CDR2 is SVGAGI. The CDR3 DNA reads as TGTGCCAGCAGTTCCCATTTGCGACAGGGCGCTGGCTACACCTTC. This gives the protein CASSSHLRQGAGYTF.

The gene calls are TRBV7-2 and TRBJ1-2; tentative D call: TRBD1 (6 bases). The germline V gene has CDR1 SGHTA and CDR2 FQGNSA. The V end lost 8 bases, the J end lost 2 bases, and 27 bases lay between the germline ends. This CDR3 has 18 amino acids. The CDR3 DNA follows: TGTGCCAGCGTAAGCGGACAGACGAAGATATTAGAAAACTATGGCTACACCTTC. This sequence encodes CASVSGQTKILENYGYTF.

V and J are TRBV2 and TRBJ1-1; unclear D gene. The germline V gene encodes CDR1 SNHLY and CDR2 FYNNEI. The CDR3 is 13 residues long. The V end lost 4 bases, the J end lost 2 bases, and 8 bases lay between the germline ends. The CDR3 loop reads CASSGERNTEAFF. The CDR3, as DNA: TGTGCCAGCAGTGGTGAGAGAAACACTGAAGCTTTCTTT.

J is TRBJ2-7 and V is TRBV6-2 or TRBV6-3; the match to TRBD2 covers 11 bases. The germline V gene has CDR1 MNHEY and CDR2 SVGEGT. J gave up 2 bases and V 7 bases, and 7 bases lay outside the gene matches. This CDR3 is built from 15 residues. The CDR3 region is CASTPSGRSPYEQYF. The CDR3 DNA sequence: TGTGCCAGCACCCCTAGCGGGAGGTCACCCTACGAGCAGTACTTC.

In this sample, this clone turned up once. V gene TRBV7-2 combines with J gene TRBJ1-2; D uncertain. This CDR3 region has 17 residues. The ends were cut back, 3 bases at V and 2 bases at J, with 19 bases in the middle. CDR1 is SGHTA, CDR2 FQGNSA, per germline. The DNA of the CDR3 is TGTGCCAGCAGCTTCCGGGTGGCGGCCCTTGTCAACTATGGCTACACCTTC. It specifies CASSFRVAALVNYGYTF.

The rearrangement links TRBV5-1 to TRBJ2-7, with 9 bases aligning to TRBD1. V dropped 4 bases and J dropped 0; count of bases not matched to a gene: 8. The CDR3 spans 16 residues. In germline, CDR1 is SGHRS, CDR2 YFSETQ. The CDR3 reads CASSGGQGKSSYEQYF. In nucleotides, the CDR3 is TGCGCCAGCAGCGGTGGACAGGGGAAGAGCTCCTACGAGCAGTACTTC.